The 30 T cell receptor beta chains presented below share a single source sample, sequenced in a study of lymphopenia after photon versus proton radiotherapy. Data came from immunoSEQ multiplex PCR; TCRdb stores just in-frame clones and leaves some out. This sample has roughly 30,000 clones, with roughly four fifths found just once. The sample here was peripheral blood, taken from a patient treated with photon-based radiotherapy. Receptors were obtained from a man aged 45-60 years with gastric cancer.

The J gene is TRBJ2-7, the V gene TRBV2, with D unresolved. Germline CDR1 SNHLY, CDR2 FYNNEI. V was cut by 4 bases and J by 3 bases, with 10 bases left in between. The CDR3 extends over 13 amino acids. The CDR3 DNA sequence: TGTGCCAGCAGTGCCCGTCGGAACTACGAGCAGTACTTC. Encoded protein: CASSARRNYEQYF.

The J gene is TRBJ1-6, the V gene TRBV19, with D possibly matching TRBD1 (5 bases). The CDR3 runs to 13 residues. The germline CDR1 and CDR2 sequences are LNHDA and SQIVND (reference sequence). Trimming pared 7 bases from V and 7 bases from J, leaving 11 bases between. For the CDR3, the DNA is TGTGCCAGTACCCTCAGGGAAAATTCACCCCTCCACTTT. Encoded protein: CASTLRENSPLHF.

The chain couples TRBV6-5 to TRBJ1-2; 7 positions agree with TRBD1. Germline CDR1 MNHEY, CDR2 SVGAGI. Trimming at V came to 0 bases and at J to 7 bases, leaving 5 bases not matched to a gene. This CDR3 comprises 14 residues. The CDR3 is CASSYSRGGGGYTF. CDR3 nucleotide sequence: TGTGCCAGCAGTTACTCGAGAGGGGGCGGTGGCTACACCTTC.

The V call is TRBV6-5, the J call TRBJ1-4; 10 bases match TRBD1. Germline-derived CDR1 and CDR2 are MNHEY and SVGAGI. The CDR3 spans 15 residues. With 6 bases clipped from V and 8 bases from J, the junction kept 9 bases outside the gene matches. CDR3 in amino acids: CASSTRDRGREKLFF. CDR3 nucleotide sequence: TGTGCCAGCAGCACACGGGACAGGGGAAGAGAAAAACTGTTTTTT.

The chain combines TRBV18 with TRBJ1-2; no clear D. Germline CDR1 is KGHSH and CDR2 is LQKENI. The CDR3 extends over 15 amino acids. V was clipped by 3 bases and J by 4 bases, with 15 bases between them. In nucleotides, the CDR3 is TGTGCCAGCTCACCCGATGAAGGATTCGGCTATGGCTACACCTTC. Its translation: CASSPDEGFGYGYTF.

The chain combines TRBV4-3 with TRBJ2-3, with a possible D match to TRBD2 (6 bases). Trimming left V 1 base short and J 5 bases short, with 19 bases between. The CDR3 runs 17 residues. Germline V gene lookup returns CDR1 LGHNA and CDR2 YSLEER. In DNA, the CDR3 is TGCGCCAGCAGCCAAGCGGCGATAGGAGGGTCCCGAGATACGCAGTATTTT. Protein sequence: CASSQAAIGGSRDTQYF.

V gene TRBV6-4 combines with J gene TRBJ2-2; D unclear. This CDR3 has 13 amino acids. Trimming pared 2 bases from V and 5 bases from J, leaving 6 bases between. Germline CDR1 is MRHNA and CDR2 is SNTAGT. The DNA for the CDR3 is TGTGCCAGCAGTGACATTTATACCGGGGAGCTGTTTTTT. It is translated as CASSDIYTGELFF.

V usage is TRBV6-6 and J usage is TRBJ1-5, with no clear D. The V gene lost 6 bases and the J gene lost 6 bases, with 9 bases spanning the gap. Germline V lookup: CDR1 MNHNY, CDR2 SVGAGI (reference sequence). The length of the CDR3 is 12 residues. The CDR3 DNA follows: TGTGCCAGCAGCACACCAGGTCAGCCCCAGCATTTT. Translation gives CASSTPGQPQHF.

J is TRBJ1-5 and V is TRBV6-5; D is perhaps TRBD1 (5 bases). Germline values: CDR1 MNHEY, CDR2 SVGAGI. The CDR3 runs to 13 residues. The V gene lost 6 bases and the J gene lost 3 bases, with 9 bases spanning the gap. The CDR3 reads CASRGPNNQPQHF. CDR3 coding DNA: TGTGCCAGCAGGGGGCCCAACAATCAGCCCCAGCATTTT.

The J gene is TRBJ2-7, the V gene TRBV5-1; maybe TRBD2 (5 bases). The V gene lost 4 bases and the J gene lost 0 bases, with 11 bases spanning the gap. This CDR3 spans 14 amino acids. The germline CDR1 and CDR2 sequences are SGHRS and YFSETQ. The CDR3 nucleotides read TGCGCCAGCAGCCGGGGAACCGGCTCCTACGAGCAGTACTTC. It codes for CASSRGTGSYEQYF.

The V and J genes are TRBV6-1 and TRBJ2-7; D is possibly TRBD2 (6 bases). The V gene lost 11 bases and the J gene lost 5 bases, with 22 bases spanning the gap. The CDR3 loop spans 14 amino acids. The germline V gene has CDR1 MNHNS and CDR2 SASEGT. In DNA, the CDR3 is TGTGCCCCCCCGGGGAGGAATAGGGTCCACGAGCAGTACTTC. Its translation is CAPPGRNRVHEQYF.

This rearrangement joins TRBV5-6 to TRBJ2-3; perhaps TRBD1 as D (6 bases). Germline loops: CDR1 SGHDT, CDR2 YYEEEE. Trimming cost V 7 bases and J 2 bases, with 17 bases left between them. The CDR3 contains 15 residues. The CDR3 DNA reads TGTGCCAGCGGTACAGGGTTGGGTGCCACAGATACGCAGTATTTT. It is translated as CASGTGLGATDTQYF.

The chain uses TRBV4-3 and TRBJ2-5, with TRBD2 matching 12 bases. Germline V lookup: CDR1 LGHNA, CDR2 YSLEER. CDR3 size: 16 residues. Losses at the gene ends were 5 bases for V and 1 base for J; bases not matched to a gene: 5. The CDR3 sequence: CASSLTSGGRQETQYF. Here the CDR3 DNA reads TGCGCCAGCAGCTTAACTAGCGGGGGGCGCCAAGAGACCCAGTACTTC.

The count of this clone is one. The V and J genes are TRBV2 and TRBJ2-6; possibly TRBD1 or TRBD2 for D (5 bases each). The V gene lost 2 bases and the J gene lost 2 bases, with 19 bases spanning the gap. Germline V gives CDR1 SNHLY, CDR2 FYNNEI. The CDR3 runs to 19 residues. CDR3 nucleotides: TGTGCCAGCAGTGAACTTTCTGGGACGGCATACCCTGGGGCCAACGTCCTGACTTTC. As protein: CASSELSGTAYPGANVLTF.

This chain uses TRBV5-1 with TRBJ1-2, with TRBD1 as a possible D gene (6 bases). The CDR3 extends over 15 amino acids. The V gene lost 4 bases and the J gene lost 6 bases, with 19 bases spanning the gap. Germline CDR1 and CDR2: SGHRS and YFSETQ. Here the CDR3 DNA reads TGCGCCAGCAGCCCGATCGCGACAGGATTTGATGGCTACACCTTC. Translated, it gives CASSPIATGFDGYTF. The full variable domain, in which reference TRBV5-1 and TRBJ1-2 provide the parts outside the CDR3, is KAGVTQTPRYLIKTRGQQVTLSCSPISGHRSVSWYQQTPGQGLQFLFEYFSETQRNKGNFPGRFSGRQFSNSRSEMNVSTLELGDSALYLCASSPIATGFDGYTFGSGTRLTVV.

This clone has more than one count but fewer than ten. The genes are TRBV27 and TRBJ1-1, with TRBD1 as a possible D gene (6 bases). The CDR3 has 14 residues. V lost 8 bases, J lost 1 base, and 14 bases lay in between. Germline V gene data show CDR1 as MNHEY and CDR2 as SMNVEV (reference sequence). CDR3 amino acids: CASSLRGWNTEAFF. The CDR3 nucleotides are TGTGCCAGCTCCTTGAGGGGGTGGAACACTGAAGCTTTCTTT.

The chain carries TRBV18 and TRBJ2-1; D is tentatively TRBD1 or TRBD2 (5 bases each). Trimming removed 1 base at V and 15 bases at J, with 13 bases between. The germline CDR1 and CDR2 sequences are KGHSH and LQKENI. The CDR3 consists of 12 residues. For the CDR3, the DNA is TGTGCCAGCTCACCACGGGACGGAGCTCTGTTCTTC. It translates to CASSPRDGALFF.

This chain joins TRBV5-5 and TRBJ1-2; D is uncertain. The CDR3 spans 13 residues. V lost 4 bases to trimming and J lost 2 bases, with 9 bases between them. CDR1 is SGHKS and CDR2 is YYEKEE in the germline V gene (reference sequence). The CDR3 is CASSRSTNYGYTF. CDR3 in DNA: TGTGCCAGCAGCCGTAGTACCAACTATGGCTACACCTTC.

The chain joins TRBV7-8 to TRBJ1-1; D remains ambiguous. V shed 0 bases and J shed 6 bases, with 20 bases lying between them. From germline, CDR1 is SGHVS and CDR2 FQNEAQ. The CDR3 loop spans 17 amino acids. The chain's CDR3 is CASSLARPKDPLSEAFF. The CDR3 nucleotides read TGTGCCAGCAGCTTAGCACGACCCAAGGACCCTTTGTCTGAAGCTTTCTTT.

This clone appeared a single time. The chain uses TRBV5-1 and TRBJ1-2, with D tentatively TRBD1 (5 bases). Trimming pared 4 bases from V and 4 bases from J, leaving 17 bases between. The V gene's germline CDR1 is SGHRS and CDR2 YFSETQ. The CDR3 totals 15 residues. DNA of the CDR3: TGCGCCAGCAGCCCGGACCTACAGGTTACCTATGGCTACACCTTC. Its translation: CASSPDLQVTYGYTF.

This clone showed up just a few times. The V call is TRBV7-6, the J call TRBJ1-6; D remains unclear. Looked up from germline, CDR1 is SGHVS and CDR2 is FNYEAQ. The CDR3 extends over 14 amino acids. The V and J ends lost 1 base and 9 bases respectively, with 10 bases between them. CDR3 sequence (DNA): TGTGCCAGCAGCTTAGGAGGATTAGGTTCACCCCTCCACTTT. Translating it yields CASSLGGLGSPLHF.

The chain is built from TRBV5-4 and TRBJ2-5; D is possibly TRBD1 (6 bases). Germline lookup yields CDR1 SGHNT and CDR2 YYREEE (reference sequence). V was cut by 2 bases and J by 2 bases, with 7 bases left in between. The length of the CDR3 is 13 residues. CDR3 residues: CASSLQGQETQYF. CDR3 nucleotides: TGTGCCAGCAGCTTACAGGGACAAGAGACCCAGTACTTC.

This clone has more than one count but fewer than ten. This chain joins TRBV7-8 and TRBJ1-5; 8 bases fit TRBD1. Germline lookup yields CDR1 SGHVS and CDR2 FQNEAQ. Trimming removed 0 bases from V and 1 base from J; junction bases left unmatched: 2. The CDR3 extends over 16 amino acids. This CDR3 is CASSLAQGASNQPQHF. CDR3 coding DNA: TGTGCCAGCAGCTTAGCGCAGGGGGCAAGCAATCAGCCCCAGCATTTT.

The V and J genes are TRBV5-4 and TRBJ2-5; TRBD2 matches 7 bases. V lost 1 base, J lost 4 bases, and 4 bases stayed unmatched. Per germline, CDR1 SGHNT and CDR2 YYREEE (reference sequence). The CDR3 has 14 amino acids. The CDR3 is CASSLTGGTETQYF. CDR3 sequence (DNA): TGTGCCAGCAGCTTGACCGGGGGGACAGAGACCCAGTACTTC.

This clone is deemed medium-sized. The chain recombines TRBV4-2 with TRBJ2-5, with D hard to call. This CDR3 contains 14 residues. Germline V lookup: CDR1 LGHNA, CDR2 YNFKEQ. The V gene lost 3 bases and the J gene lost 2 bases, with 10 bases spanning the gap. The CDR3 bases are TGTGCCAGCAGCCACCTCTCTGGACAAGAGACCCAGTACTTC. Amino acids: CASSHLSGQETQYF.

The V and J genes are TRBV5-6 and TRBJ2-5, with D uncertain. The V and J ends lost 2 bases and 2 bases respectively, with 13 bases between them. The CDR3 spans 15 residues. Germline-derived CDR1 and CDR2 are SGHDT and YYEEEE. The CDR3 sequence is CASSFMILGQETQYF. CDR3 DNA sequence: TGTGCCAGCAGCTTTATGATTCTAGGGCAAGAGACCCAGTACTTC.

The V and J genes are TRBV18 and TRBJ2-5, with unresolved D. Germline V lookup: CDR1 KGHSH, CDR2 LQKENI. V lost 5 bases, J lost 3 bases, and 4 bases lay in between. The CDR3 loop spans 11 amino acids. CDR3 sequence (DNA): TGTGCCAGCTCAGTAGAAGAGACCCAGTACTTC. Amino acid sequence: CASSVEETQYF.

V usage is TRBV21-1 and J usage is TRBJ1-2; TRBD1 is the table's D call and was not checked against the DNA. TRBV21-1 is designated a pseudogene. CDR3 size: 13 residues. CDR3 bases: TGTGCCAGCAGCAAGCACAGGGGATCGGGCTACACCTTC. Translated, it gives CASSKHRGSGYTF.

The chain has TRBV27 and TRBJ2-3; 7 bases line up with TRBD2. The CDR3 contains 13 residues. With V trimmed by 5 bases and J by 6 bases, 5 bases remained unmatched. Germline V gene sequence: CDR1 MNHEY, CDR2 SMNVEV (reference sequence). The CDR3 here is CASSQAGYDTQYF. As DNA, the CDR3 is TGTGCCAGCAGTCAAGCGGGGTACGATACGCAGTATTTT.

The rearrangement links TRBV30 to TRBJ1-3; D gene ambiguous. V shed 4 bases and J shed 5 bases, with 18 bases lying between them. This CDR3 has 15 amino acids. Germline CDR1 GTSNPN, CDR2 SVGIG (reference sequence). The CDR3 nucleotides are TGTGCCTGGAATTTCCAGGCGGAGATTAGAAACACCATATATTTT. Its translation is CAWNFQAEIRNTIYF.